This T cell receptor (beta chain) was documented in a study of T cell changes during pregnancy in multiple sclerosis. The protocol was immunoSEQ multiplex PCR, while the TCRdb copy is restricted to in-frame clones and leaves out a portion. The sample lists approximately 100,000 clones; around nine tenths were seen once. CDR1 and CDR2 (germline): SNHLY, FYNNEI. The CDR3 contains 15 residues. V dropped 4 bases and J dropped 0 bases, with 10 bases sitting between them. The genes are TRBV2 and TRBJ1-3; possibly TRBD1 for D (6 bases). The receptor was derived from a female donor with multiple sclerosis, enrolled in a pregnancy study. The starting material was peripheral blood, obtained in the second trimester of pregnancy. This chain's CDR3 is CASSGTASSGNTIYF. The CDR3 DNA is TGTGCCAGCAGTGGGACAGCCAGCTCTGGAAACACCATATATTTT. Using reference TRBV2 and TRBJ1-3 for the parts outside the CDR3, the full variable domain is EPEVTQTPSHQVTQMGQEVILRCVPISNHLYFYWYRQILGQKVEFLVSFYNNEISEKSEIFDDQFSVERPDGSNFTLKIRSTKLEDSAMYFCASSGTASSGNTIYFGEGSWLTVV.